This T cell receptor beta chain was identified during a study of follicular helper T cells after annual influenza vaccination. Study as a whole: For some subjects, blood spans the 2013-2014, 2014-2015 and 2015-2016 annual vaccinations.

The time point is: 2014-2015 season, pre-vaccination. Before and after seasonal inactivated influenza vaccination, adults gave blood for sorting CD4 subsets for sequencing. Measured with immunoSEQ multiplex PCR; TCRdb has only the in-frame clones, and not every one. The table records over 14,000 clones, 84% of them present only once. This CDR3 is 16 amino acids long. This clone was picked up a small number of times. The antigen is undetermined. Findings of the study overall: Day 7 ICOS+CD38+ clones later appeared mostly in ICOS-CD38- cTfh. ICOS+CD38+ cTfh clonality tracked population frequency, and its change tracked circulating plasmablast change.

The chain carries TRBV21-1 and TRBJ1-2; the table's D call, TRBD1, has no DNA check behind it. TRBV21-1 is listed as a pseudogene. This TCR was sampled from an adult who received the influenza vaccine. The sample here was CXCR5- memory CD4+ T cells sorted from blood, taken on the day of influenza vaccination. The CDR3 nucleotides are TGTGCCAGCAGCAATTACCGGGACACGGAAGTCTATGGCTACACCTTC. It translates to CASSNYRDTEVYGYTF.